The source of this T cell receptor (beta chain) is a study of Graves' ophthalmopathy and Graves' hyperthyroidism. Clinical symptoms, serum thyroxine, TRAb, thyroid ultrasound and orbital computed tomography determined diagnosis. Fresh peripheral blood (more than 9 ml) yielded the PBMCs. Amplification of TCR beta CDR3 regions used RNA transcripts. First-round RT-PCR employed HTBI primers, with a second-round multiplex PCR after it. TCRdb redid the calling of the multiplex PCR reads with MiXCR, one entry per CDR3 protein. The sample lists under 400,000 distinct CDR3 sequences, roughly a sixth occurring once. Per the germline V gene, CDR1 is KGHDR and CDR2 is SFDVKD. The CDR3 is made up of 13 amino acids. V lost 3 bases, J lost 5 bases, and 2 bases stayed unmatched. In regard to this clonotype: The antigen remains unidentified.

Whole-study results and caveats: The authors also found most expanded thyroid clonotypes above 0.001 frequency in blood. The model's prediction of ophthalmopathy progression had 65% to 71% sensitivity and 72% to 80% specificity.

Source material: peripheral blood. The receptor was derived from an adult man with Graves' ophthalmopathy. The chain employs TRBV24-1 and TRBJ2-5, with 7 bases that match TRBD1. The CDR3 sequence: CATSDRDSETQYF. In DNA, the CDR3 is TGTGCCACCAGTGATCGGGACAGTGAGACCCAGTACTTC.